Given below is one TCR beta chain in context. These data originate in a study of regulatory T cells in long-lasting Graves disease. As for time point: newly diagnosed GD, antithyroid drugs for less than 3 months. RNA extracted from PBMCs served as the sequencing template. Arm-PCR with iRepertoire HTBI primers amplified the CDR3 regions for these TCR beta libraries. In the original analysis: Samples collectively showed around 56 TRBV and approximately 13 TRBJ segments. MiXCR, applied by TCRdb to the multiplex PCR reads, yields one record per CDR3 protein. TCRdb, rather than the study authors, made the V and J calls. The sample has about 420,000 distinct CDR3 sequences; less than 20% are singletons. The ends lost 4 bases at V and 7 bases at J; junction bases unmatched: 13. The CDR3 contains 16 residues. CDR1 is SGHNT, CDR2 YYREEE, per germline (reference sequence). Separately, the same data were catalogued under a study of T cells in Graves' hyperthyroidism and ophthalmopathy.

Sample: peripheral blood mononuclear cells (PBMCs), taken at new diagnosis, from a patient treated with antithyroid drugs. The clonotype was recovered from a woman aged 18 to 35 with Graves disease. The chain is built from TRBV5-4 and TRBJ2-7, with 11 nucleotides matching TRBD2. The DNA of the CDR3 is TGTGCCAGCAGCCCTGAGGGGCTAGCGGGAGGTGAAGAGCAGTACTTC. Its translation: CASSPEGLAGGEEQYF.